A selection of T cell receptor beta chains follows, all from one sample in a study of CD8+ T cells in alopecia areata. This table comes from immunoSEQ multiplex PCR, and its TCRdb copy is limited to in-frame clones, with some not included. The sample holds a few hundred thousand clones, about two fifths seen once. Here the sequenced sample was CD4+ T cells sorted from blood, taken at approximately week 30, from a patient treated with tofacitinib. The origin of the receptors is a human donor with alopecia areata. The CDR3 runs from the conserved cysteine through the conserved F or W. A D gene is named only where the DNA matches it firmly. The size of a clone is reported for some rows only, either as once, few or many, or as a class for expanded clones.

J gene | D gene | clone size | V gene | CDR3 protein | CDR3 DNA
TRBJ1-1 | NA | NA | TRBV5-1 | CASSLANPNTEAFF | TGCGCCAGCAGCTTGGCCAACCCGAACACTGAAGCTTTCTTT
TRBJ1-1 | NA | NA | TRBV30 | CAWFLLGTHRGTEAFF | TGTGCCTGGTTTTTACTCGGGACCCACCGTGGCACTGAAGCTTTCTTT
TRBJ1-5 | NA | NA | TRBV2 | CASSREEGQPQHF | TGTGCCAGCAGTCGGGAAGAAGGGCAGCCCCAGCATTTT
TRBJ1-6 | NA | few | TRBV10-3 | CAIRPGDYNSPLHF | TGTGCCATCCGGCCAGGGGATTATAATTCACCCCTCCACTTT
TRBJ2-3 | TRBD2 | NA | TRBV6-6 | CASSRTSGSTDTQYF | TGTGCCAGCAGCCGGACTAGCGGTAGCACAGATACGCAGTATTTT
TRBJ2-1 | NA | NA | TRBV9 | CASSPPARASDNEQFF | TGTGCCAGCAGCCCCCCGGCCCGCGCCTCGGACAATGAGCAGTTCTTC
TRBJ2-7 | NA | NA | TRBV25-1 | CASSTPAFLGRDEQYF | TGTGCCAGCAGCACCCCGGCGTTCCTAGGGCGAGACGAGCAGTACTTC
TRBJ2-7 | TRBD1 | NA | TRBV19 | CASRTGASDEQYF | TGTGCCAGTAGGACAGGGGCCTCCGACGAGCAGTACTTC
TRBJ1-1 | NA | NA | TRBV25-1 | CASSGDGNTEAFF | TGTGCCAGCAGTGGGGATGGGAACACTGAAGCTTTCTTT
TRBJ2-5 | TRBD1 | NA | TRBV5-1 | CASKTGGSRETQYF | TGCGCCAGTAAGACAGGGGGGTCCAGGGAGACCCAGTACTTC
TRBJ2-5 | NA | NA | TRBV9 | CASSVGYIQETQYF | TGTGCCAGCAGCGTAGGCTACATCCAAGAGACCCAGTACTTC
TRBJ1-1 | NA | NA | TRBV29-1 | CSGRGGMNTEAFF | TGCAGCGGACGGGGGGGGATGAACACTGAAGCTTTCTTT
TRBJ2-1 | TRBD2 | few | TRBV9 | CASSVGAGAYNEQFF | TGTGCCAGCAGCGTAGGAGCGGGAGCGTACAATGAGCAGTTCTTC